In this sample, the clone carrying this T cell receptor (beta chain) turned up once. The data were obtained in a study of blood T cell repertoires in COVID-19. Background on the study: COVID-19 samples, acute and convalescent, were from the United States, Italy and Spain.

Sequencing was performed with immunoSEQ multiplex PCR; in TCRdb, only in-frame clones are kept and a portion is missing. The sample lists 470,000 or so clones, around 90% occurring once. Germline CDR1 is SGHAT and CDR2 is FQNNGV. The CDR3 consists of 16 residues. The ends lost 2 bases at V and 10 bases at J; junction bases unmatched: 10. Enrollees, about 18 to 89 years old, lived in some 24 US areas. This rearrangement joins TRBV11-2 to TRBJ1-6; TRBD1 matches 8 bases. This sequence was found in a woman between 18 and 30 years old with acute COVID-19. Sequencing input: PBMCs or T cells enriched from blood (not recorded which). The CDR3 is CASSLRRTGSVSPLHF. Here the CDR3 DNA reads TGTGCCAGCAGCTTACGGCGGACAGGGTCTGTCTCACCCCTCCACTTT.